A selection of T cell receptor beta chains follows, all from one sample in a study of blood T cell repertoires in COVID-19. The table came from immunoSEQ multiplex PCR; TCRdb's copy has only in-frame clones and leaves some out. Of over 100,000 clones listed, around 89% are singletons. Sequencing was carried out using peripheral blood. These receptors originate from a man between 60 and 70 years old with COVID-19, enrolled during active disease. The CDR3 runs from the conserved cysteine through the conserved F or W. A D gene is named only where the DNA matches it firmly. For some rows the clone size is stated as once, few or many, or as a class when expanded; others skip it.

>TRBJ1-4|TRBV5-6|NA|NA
CASSQDSFNEKLFF
TGTGCCAGCAGCCAAGACAGTTTCAATGAAAAACTGTTTTTT
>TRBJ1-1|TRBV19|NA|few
CASITGDRLNTEAFF
TGTGCCAGTATAACTGGTGACAGGCTGAACACTGAAGCTTTCTTT
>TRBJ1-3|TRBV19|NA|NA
CASRNSGSEKRNTIYF
TGTGCCAGTAGGAATTCGGGGTCGGAGAAGAGAAACACCATATATTTT
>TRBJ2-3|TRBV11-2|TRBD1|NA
CASSLGGTGGFITDTQYF
TGTGCCAGCAGCTTGGGTGGGACAGGGGGATTTATCACAGATACGCAGTATTTT
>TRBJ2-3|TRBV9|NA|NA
CASSVGAYPDTQYF
TGTGCCAGCAGCGTAGGGGCCTACCCTGATACGCAGTATTTT
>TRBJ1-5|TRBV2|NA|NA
CASRETGQKPQHF
TGTGCCAGCAGGGAGACAGGTCAGAAGCCCCAGCATTTT
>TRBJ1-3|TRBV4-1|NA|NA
CASSQFGFSGNTIYF
TGCGCCAGCAGCCAATTCGGGTTCTCTGGAAACACCATATATTTT
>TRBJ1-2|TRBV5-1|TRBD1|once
CASSLGDSGYTF
TGCGCCAGCAGCTTGGGGGACAGCGGCTACACCTTC
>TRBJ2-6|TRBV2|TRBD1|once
CASRRQGAIPGANVLTF
TGTGCCAGCAGAAGACAGGGGGCTATCCCTGGGGCCAACGTCCTGACTTTC
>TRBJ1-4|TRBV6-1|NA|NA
CASSDSPATNEKLFF
TGTGCCAGCAGTGATTCTCCGGCAACTAATGAAAAACTGTTTTTT
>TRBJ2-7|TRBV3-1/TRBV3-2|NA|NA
CASSQDAEDEQYF
TGTGCCAGCAGCCAAGATGCGGAGGACGAGCAGTACTTC
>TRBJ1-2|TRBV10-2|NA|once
CASRAGWANYGYTF
TGCGCCAGCAGAGCAGGTTGGGCTAACTATGGCTACACCTTC
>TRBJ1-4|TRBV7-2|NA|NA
CASSFNGQSLFF
TGTGCCAGCAGCTTTAACGGACAGTCACTGTTTTTT
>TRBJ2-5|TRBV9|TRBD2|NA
CASSVAGGDPQYF
TGTGCCAGCAGCGTAGCGGGGGGGGACCCCCAGTACTTC
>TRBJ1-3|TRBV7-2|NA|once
CASSNRAGNTIYF
TGTGCCAGCAGCAATAGAGCTGGAAACACCATATATTTT
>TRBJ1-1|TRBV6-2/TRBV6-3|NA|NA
CASSYGRNTEAFF
TGTGCCAGCAGTTACGGGAGGAACACTGAAGCTTTCTTT